This T cell receptor beta chain was recovered during a study of cytotoxic CD8 clonotypes in ibrutinib-treated CLL. Repertoires were generated with immunoSEQ multiplex PCR, while TCRdb's copy carries only in-frame clones and drops some. The repertoire holds nearly 15,000 clones, roughly 66% seen once, with 12% in the top ten. The CDR3 runs to 15 residues. Deletions cut 1 base from V and 4 bases from J, with 11 bases between. Germline V CDR1 and CDR2: SEHNR, FQNEAQ (reference sequence). The sequence came from a human donor with chronic lymphocytic leukemia. The starting material was PBMCs, obtained before ibrutinib treatment. This sequence joins TRBV7-9 and TRBJ2-1; perhaps TRBD2 as D (5 bases). CDR3 coding DNA: TGTGCCAGCAGCTTAGTAACGCGGGTTTACAATGAGCAGTTCTTC. Protein sequence: CASSLVTRVYNEQFF. The full variable domain, rest sourced from reference TRBV7-9 and TRBJ2-1, is DTGVSQNPRHKITKRGQNVTFRCDPISEHNRLYWYRQTLGQGPEFLTYFQNEAQLEKSRLLSDRFSAERPKGSFSTLEIQRTEQGDSAMYLCASSLVTRVYNEQFFGPGTRLTVL.